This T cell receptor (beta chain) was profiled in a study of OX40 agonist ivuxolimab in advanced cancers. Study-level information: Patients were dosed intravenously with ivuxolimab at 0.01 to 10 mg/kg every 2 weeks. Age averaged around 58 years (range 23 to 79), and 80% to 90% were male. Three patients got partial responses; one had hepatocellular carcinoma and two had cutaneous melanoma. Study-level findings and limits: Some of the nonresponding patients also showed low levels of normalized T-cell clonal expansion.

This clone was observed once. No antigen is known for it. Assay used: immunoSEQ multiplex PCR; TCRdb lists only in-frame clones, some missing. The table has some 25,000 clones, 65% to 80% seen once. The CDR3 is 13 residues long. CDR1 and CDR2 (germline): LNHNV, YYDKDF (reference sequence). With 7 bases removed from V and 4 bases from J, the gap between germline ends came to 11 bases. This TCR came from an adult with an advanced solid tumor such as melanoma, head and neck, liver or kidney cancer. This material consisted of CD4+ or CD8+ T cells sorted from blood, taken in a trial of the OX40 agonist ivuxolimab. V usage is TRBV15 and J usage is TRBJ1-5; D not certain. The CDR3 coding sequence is TGTGCCACCAATCCAACCACTAATCAGCCCCAGCATTTT. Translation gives CATNPTTNQPQHF.